A single sample is the source of the 31 T cell receptor beta chains below, sequenced in a study of shared clonotypes between healthy human individuals. Terminally differentiated effector memory CD45RA+ cells were excluded from the naive CD8 cells, which were CD45RO-negative and positively selected for CCR7. Clones were read by immunoSEQ multiplex PCR, and TCRdb kept only the in-frame ones, dropping some. The table lists approximately 2,200,000 clones, about 93% of them singletons. The specimen sequenced was naive CD8+ T cells from PBMCs. These receptors all stem from a man between 18 and 29 years old in good health. Some clones in this sample may be carry-over from other donors' samples.

This chain joins TRBV7-8 and TRBJ1-2; perhaps TRBD1 as D (5 bases). CDR1 is SGHVS and CDR2 is FQNEAQ in the germline V gene. The CDR3 has 16 residues. V lost 5 bases and J lost 8, with 24 bases in between. The CDR3 is CASSPTGTRALWGYTF. As DNA, the CDR3 is TGTGCCAGCAGCCCGACCGGGACGAGGGCTCTTTGGGGCTACACCTTC.

The chain couples TRBV2 to TRBJ2-2; 7 bases agree with TRBD1. Germline V gene sequence: CDR1 SNHLY, CDR2 FYNNEI. The CDR3 runs 13 residues. V shed 10 bases and J 1 base; nucleotides not matched to a gene: 3. The CDR3 DNA is TGTGCCAACGGACAGGAGAACACCGGGGAGCTGTTTTTT. Its protein is CANGQENTGELFF.

This clone was seen only once. The same CDR3 also results from other DNA sequences found in this sample. CDR3 in DNA: TGCGCCAGCAGCTTTCAGGGCGAGCAGTACTTC. As protein: CASSFQGEQYF. The chain joins TRBV5-1 to TRBJ2-7; perhaps TRBD1 as D (5 bases). From germline, CDR1 is SGHRS and CDR2 YFSETQ. The CDR3 totals 11 residues. Trimming shortened V by 2 bases and J by 6 bases, and 6 bases separated the two germline ends.

J is TRBJ2-7 and V is TRBV5-1; the match to TRBD1 covers 9 bases. Per germline, CDR1 SGHRS and CDR2 YFSETQ. V shed 0 bases and J 6 bases; nucleotides not matched to a gene: 4. The CDR3 loop spans 14 amino acids. CDR3 region: CASSLGTGVREQYF. CDR3 in DNA: TGCGCCAGCAGCTTGGGGACAGGGGTACGCGAGCAGTACTTC.

In DNA, the CDR3 is TGTGCCAGCAGTGAATCGGACCGTGGAACTGAAGCTTTCTTT. Encoded protein: CASSESDRGTEAFF. The rearrangement uses TRBV25-1 and TRBJ1-1; D uncertain. The CDR3 is 14 residues long. V gave up 1 base and J gave up 5 bases, with 11 bases separating them. Germline V gene lookup returns CDR1 MGHDK and CDR2 SYGVNS.

This chain links TRBV27 with TRBJ2-3; 10 bases map to TRBD2. This CDR3 is built from 15 residues. Per germline, CDR1 MNHEY and CDR2 SMNVEV (reference sequence). V shed 2 bases and J 6 bases; nucleotides not matched to a gene: 5. CDR3 region: CASSLMGLATDTQYF. CDR3 nucleotides: TGTGCCAGCAGTTTAATGGGACTAGCGACCGATACGCAGTATTTT.

Concerning this clone: The junction does not match germline at one end; this may be a read error. This chain connects TRBV11-3 to TRBJ2-7; D is undetermined. The germline CDR1 and CDR2 sequences are SGHNT and YENEEA. The length of the CDR3 is 15 residues. CDR3 sequence: CASSLPLRGSYEQCF. The CDR3 DNA reads as TGTGCCAGCAGCCTACCTTTAAGAGGCTCCTACGAGCAGTGCTTC.

A note on this clone: This same CDR3 is encoded by further DNA sequences in the sample. The chain carries TRBV19 and TRBJ1-5, with D perhaps TRBD1 (6 bases). The CDR3 totals 14 residues. CDR1 and CDR2 (germline): LNHDA, SQIVND (reference sequence). Trimming pared 6 bases from V and 3 bases from J, leaving 12 bases between. Written as DNA, the CDR3 is TGTGCCAGTAGCATCCGGGACAACAATCAGCCCCAGCATTTT. Amino acid sequence: CASSIRDNNQPQHF.

This chain connects TRBV7-2 to TRBJ1-1, with 7 bases aligning to TRBD1. CDR3 length: 15 residues. The germline V gene has CDR1 SGHTA and CDR2 FQGNSA. Losses at the gene ends were 1 base for V and 5 bases for J; bases not matched to a gene: 7. In nucleotides, the CDR3 is TGTGCCAGCAGCTTAGGGATCGGCAGGGGGACTGAAGCTTTCTTT. Translated, it gives CASSLGIGRGTEAFF.

The chain joins TRBV9 to TRBJ2-5; the match to TRBD1 covers 8 bases. Germline CDR1 and CDR2: SGDLS and YYNGEE. There are 15 residues in the CDR3. V shed 0 bases, J shed 4 bases, and the junction held 5 bases outside the gene matches. The CDR3 protein is CASSVATGTGETQYF. The CDR3 nucleotides read TGTGCCAGCAGCGTAGCTACCGGGACAGGAGAGACCCAGTACTTC. Complete variable domain (other parts from reference TRBV9 and TRBJ2-5): DSGVTQTPKHLITATGQRVTLRCSPRSGDLSVYWYQQSLDQGLQFLIQYYNGEERAKGNILERFSAQQFPDLHSELNLSSLELGDSALYFCASSVATGTGETQYFGPGTRLLVL.

The chain joins TRBV2 to TRBJ2-2, with D perhaps matching TRBD1 (6 bases). Germline values: CDR1 SNHLY, CDR2 FYNNEI. The CDR3 length is 13 residues. V was clipped by 11 bases and J by 3 bases, with 13 bases between them. The CDR3 nucleotides are TGTGCCGGGAAACAGGGATACACCGGGGAGCTGTTTTTT. Translation: CAGKQGYTGELFF. Using reference TRBV2 and TRBJ2-2 for the parts outside the CDR3, the full variable domain is EPEVTQTPSHQVTQMGQEVILRCVPISNHLYFYWYRQILGQKVEFLVSFYNNEISEKSEIFDDQFSVERPDGSNFTLKIRSTKLEDSAMYFCAGKQGYTGELFFGEGSRLTVL.

Worth noting for this clone: A read error may account for a junction end that differs from germline. The genes are TRBV5-1 and TRBJ2-7; no clear D gene. This CDR3 is built from 16 residues. The germline CDR1 and CDR2 sequences are SGHRS and YFSETQ. In DNA form, the CDR3 reads TGCGCCGGCAGCTTGGATGGCCGCAGACCCGCCTACGAGCAGTACTTC. This codes for CAGSLDGRRPAYEQYF.

V and J are TRBV27 and TRBJ2-7; D is tentatively TRBD1 or TRBD2 (6 bases each). Per the germline V gene, CDR1 is MNHEY and CDR2 is SMNVEV (reference sequence). The CDR3 is made up of 15 amino acids. The CDR3 DNA reads as TGTGTAACGTCCCCTGTCGGGGGCCGGGTATACGAGCAGTACTTC. Its translation is CVTSPVGGRVYEQYF.

The genes are TRBV13 and TRBJ2-5, with 7 bases aligning to TRBD1. The CDR3 contains 15 residues. V was clipped by 4 bases and J by 5 bases; unmatched bases: 10. Germline V lookup: CDR1 PRHDT, CDR2 FYEKMQ (reference sequence). The CDR3 DNA is TGTGCCAGCAGCTCCCAACGACAGGGTCTGGAGACCCAGTACTTC. Translating gives CASSSQRQGLETQYF.

This clone showed up just once. V usage is TRBV14 and J usage is TRBJ1-2, with 9 bases aligning to TRBD1. Trimming at V came to 4 bases and at J to 7 bases, leaving 7 bases not matched to a gene. The CDR3 totals 14 residues. Germline loops: CDR1 SGHDN, CDR2 FVKESK. CDR3 sequence: CASSLQGALAGYTF. Written as DNA, the CDR3 is TGTGCCAGCAGCCTACAGGGGGCCCTAGCTGGCTACACCTTC. Looking up the rest from reference TRBV14 and TRBJ1-2 gives the full variable domain: EAGVTQFPSHSVIEKGQTVTLRCDPISGHDNLYWYRRVMGKEIKFLLHFVKESKQDESGMPNNRFLAERTGGTYSTLKVQPAELEDSGVYFCASSLQGALAGYTFGSGTRLTVV.

The CDR3 bases are TGTGCCAGCAGCTGGGGTTTGGAGAGCAATCAGCCCCAGCATTTT. Its protein product is CASSWGLESNQPQHF. The chain joins TRBV11-2 to TRBJ1-5; D gene unclear. Germline V CDR1 and CDR2: SGHAT, FQNNGV. Trimming took 4 bases from V and 1 from J, leaving 11 bases between them. CDR3 length: 15 amino acids.

The CDR3 here is CASSTRLAGVHEQYF. The CDR3 nucleotides are TGTGCCAGCAGCACCCGACTAGCGGGAGTACACGAGCAGTACTTC. The rearrangement links TRBV7-6 to TRBJ2-7, with 12 bases aligning to TRBD2. V trimming: 5 bases; J trimming: 5 bases; junction bases outside the gene matches: 7. CDR3 length: 15 residues. Germline values: CDR1 SGHVS, CDR2 FNYEAQ.

The rearrangement links TRBV6-5 to TRBJ2-2, with TRBD1 matching over 7 bases. This CDR3 has 16 residues. Germline trimming cut 0 bases from V and 6 bases from J; bases unmatched to any gene: 7. Germline V lookup: CDR1 MNHEY, CDR2 SVGAGI. As DNA, the CDR3 is TGTGCCAGCAGTTACTCGGGGACAGCAATTTCCGGGGAGCTGTTTTTT. Translated, it gives CASSYSGTAISGELFF.

The genes are TRBV6-5 and TRBJ2-5; D is ambiguous. CDR3 length: 16 residues. Looked up from germline, CDR1 is MNHEY and CDR2 is SVGAGI. The V gene lost 0 bases and the J gene lost 0 bases, with 11 bases spanning the gap. CDR3 residues: CASSYSLETYQETQYF. The CDR3 coding sequence is TGTGCCAGCAGTTACTCGTTGGAGACCTACCAAGAGACCCAGTACTTC.

This chain connects TRBV28 to TRBJ2-7; perhaps TRBD1 as D (6 bases). The V end was cut by 6 bases, the J end by 10 bases, with 16 bases between. The germline gives CDR1 MDHEN, CDR2 SYDVKM. This CDR3 contains 12 residues. CDR3 sequence: CASSPSGTPQYF. In DNA form, the CDR3 reads TGTGCCAGCAGCCCTTCCGGGACACCCCAGTACTTC.

The gene calls are TRBV9 and TRBJ2-1; 7 positions match TRBD1. Germline values: CDR1 SGDLS, CDR2 YYNGEE. V trimming: 3 bases; J trimming: 9 bases; junction bases outside the gene matches: 6. The CDR3 runs 13 residues. CDR3 region: CASSATQGTEQFF. The CDR3 DNA reads TGTGCCAGCAGCGCAACACAGGGGACTGAGCAGTTCTTC.

This clone occurred once. The V and J genes are TRBV5-1 and TRBJ2-2; no definite D call. V lost 4 bases to trimming and J lost 0 bases, with 10 bases between them. CDR1 and CDR2 from the germline V gene are SGHRS and YFSETQ. The CDR3 is 15 residues long. The CDR3 sequence is CASSDDEANTGELFF. The CDR3 bases are TGCGCCAGCAGCGACGACGAAGCGAACACCGGGGAGCTGTTTTTT.

This clone was picked up one time. V usage is TRBV21-1 and J usage is TRBJ1-5; TRBD1 is the table's D call and was not checked against the DNA. TRBV21-1 is listed as a pseudogene. CDR3 length: 20 residues. CDR3: CASSPSGPGQGEYSNQPQHF. Written as DNA, the CDR3 is TGTGCCAGCAGCCCTTCAGGGCCGGGACAGGGAGAATATAGCAATCAGCCCCAGCATTTT.

This rearrangement joins TRBV4-3 to TRBJ2-4; TRBD2 matches at 8 bases. The junction had 5 bases not matched to a gene; V was cut back by 3 bases and J by 7 bases. The CDR3 is 14 amino acids. Germline CDR1 reads LGHNA; CDR2 reads YSLEER. CDR3 sequence (DNA): TGCGCCAGCAGCCACCGGGGGGGGGATAACATTCAGTACTTC. It translates to CASSHRGGDNIQYF.

The chain has TRBV6-4 and TRBJ1-2; D gene ambiguous. This CDR3 is 10 amino acids long. From germline, CDR1 is MRHNA and CDR2 SNTAGT. Trimming took 4 bases from V and 10 from J, leaving 7 bases between them. CDR3 sequence reads: CASSVWDYTF. The CDR3 DNA reads TGTGCCAGCAGTGTTTGGGACTACACCTTC.

The chain has TRBV15 and TRBJ1-2; 7 bases map to TRBD1. The germline V gene has CDR1 LNHNV and CDR2 YYDKDF (reference sequence). The CDR3 contains 13 residues. Unmatched junction bases numbered 12, after V lost 4 bases and J lost 13 bases. The CDR3 spells CATSNPRGPRSTF. The CDR3 bases are TGTGCCACCAGCAACCCAAGGGGGCCACGGAGCACCTTC.

The chain has TRBV6-1 and TRBJ1-1; the D is unclear. The V end lost 6 bases, the J end lost 1 base, and 6 bases lay between the germline ends. The CDR3 runs 12 residues. Germline V gene lookup returns CDR1 MNHNS and CDR2 SASEGT. In DNA, the CDR3 is TGTGCCAGCAGGTCCGGGAACACTGAAGCTTTCTTT. It specifies CASRSGNTEAFF.

V usage is TRBV28 and J usage is TRBJ2-1; TRBD1 might be the D (6 bases). Germline V CDR1 and CDR2: MDHEN, SYDVKM. Trimming stripped 5 bases from V and 0 bases from J, with 23 bases between. CDR3 size: 19 residues. CDR3 nucleotide sequence: TGTGCCAGCAGTCCCCCCACAGGGCCCCACAGGAGCTCCTACAATGAGCAGTTCTTC. Translation: CASSPPTGPHRSSYNEQFF.

The chain uses TRBV15 and TRBJ1-6; D not certain. The CDR3 is 15 amino acids. The V end was cut by 0 bases, the J end by 4 bases, with 7 bases between. Germline V gene data show CDR1 as LNHNV and CDR2 as YYDKDF (reference sequence). CDR3 nucleotide sequence: TGTGCCACCAGCAGAGAGGCGGGGTATAATTCACCCCTCCACTTT. Its translation is CATSREAGYNSPLHF.

The chain joins TRBV7-9 to TRBJ2-1; TRBD1 aligns across 10 bases. CDR3 length: 15 amino acids. Germline V lookup: CDR1 SEHNR, CDR2 FQNEAQ (reference sequence). V lost 5 bases and J lost 5; bases outside the gene matches: 6. The CDR3 DNA sequence: TGTGCCAGCAGCCACTTCGGACAGGGGGACAATGAGCAGTTCTTC. It translates to CASSHFGQGDNEQFF.

The chain recombines TRBV11-2 with TRBJ1-4; no firm D call. Germline lookup yields CDR1 SGHAT and CDR2 FQNNGV. CDR3 length equals 14 residues. Trimming shortened V by 5 bases and J by 8 bases, and 15 bases separated the two germline ends. The CDR3, as DNA: TGTGCCAGCAGCCTTTGGGGAGCTGGCGAAAAACTGTTTTTT. Translating it yields CASSLWGAGEKLFF.